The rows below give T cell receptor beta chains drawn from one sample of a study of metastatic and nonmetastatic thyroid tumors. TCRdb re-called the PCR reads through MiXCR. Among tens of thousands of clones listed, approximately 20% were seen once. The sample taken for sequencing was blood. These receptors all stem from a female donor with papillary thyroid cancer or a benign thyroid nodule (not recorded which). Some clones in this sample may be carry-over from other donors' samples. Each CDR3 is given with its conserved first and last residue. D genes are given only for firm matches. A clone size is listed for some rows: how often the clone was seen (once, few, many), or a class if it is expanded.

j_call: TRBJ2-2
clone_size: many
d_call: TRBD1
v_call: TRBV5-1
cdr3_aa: CASSPRTGGTGELFF
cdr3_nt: TGCGCCAGCAGCCCCCGCACAGGGGGAACCGGGGAGCTGTTTTTT

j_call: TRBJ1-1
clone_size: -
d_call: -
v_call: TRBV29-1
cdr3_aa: CIVIGGQVSTEAFF
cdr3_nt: TGCATCGTTATTGGGGGGCAGGTAAGCACTGAAGCTTTCTTT

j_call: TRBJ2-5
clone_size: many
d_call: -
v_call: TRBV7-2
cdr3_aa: CASSLAGSQETQYF
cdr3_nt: TGTGCCAGCAGCTTAGCCGGCAGCCAAGAGACCCAGTACTTC

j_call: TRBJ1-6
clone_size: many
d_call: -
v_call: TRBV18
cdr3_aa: CASSPGGQGNSPLHF
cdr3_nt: TGTGCCAGCTCACCAGGGGGCCAGGGAAATTCACCCCTCCACTTT

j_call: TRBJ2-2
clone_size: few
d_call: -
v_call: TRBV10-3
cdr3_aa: CAISDEDTRTGELFF
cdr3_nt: TGTGCCATCAGTGACGAAGACACACGGACCGGGGAGCTGTTTTTT

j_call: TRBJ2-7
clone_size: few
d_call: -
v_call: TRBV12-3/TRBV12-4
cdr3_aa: CASRYLDSSYEQYF
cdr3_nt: TGTGCCAGCCGATACCTGGATAGCTCCTACGAGCAGTACTTC

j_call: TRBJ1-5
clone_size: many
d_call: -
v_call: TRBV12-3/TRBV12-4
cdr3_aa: CASSLLQAQPQHF
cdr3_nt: TGTGCCAGCAGTTTACTGCAAGCCCAGCCCCAGCATTTT

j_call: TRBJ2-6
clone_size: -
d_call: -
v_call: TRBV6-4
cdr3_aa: CASSGSPGANVLTF
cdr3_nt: TGTGCCAGCAGTGGCTCCCCTGGGGCCAACGTACTGACTTTC

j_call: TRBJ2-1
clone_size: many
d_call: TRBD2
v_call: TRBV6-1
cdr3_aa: CASRVTSGGSFEQFF
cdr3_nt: TGTGCCAGCAGAGTCACTAGCGGGGGTTCGTTTGAGCAGTTCTTC

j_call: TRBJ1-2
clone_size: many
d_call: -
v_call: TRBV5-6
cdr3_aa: CASSFQDYGYTF
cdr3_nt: TGTGCCAGCAGCTTCCAGGATTATGGCTACACCTTC

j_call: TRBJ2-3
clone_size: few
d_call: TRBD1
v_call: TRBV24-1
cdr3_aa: CATSETGASTDTQYF
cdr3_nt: TGTGCCACCAGCGAGACAGGGGCTAGCACAGATACGCAGTATTTT

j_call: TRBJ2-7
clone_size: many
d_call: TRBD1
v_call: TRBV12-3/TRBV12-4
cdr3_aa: CASSLRQGAYEQYF
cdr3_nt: TGTGCCAGCAGTTTAAGACAGGGTGCCTACGAGCAGTACTTC

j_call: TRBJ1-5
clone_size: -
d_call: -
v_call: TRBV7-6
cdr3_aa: CASSLVRLAGSDTQHF
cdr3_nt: TGTGCCAGCAGCTTAGTTAGGCTAGCGGGATCAGATACGCAGCATTTT

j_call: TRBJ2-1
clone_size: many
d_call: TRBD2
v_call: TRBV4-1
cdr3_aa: CASSQESWTSGTNEQFF
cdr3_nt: TGCGCCAGCAGCCAAGAGAGCTGGACTAGCGGGACTAATGAGCAGTTCTTC

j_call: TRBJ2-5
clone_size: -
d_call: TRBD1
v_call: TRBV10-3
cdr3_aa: CAISRQGETRYF
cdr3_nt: TGTGCCATCAGTAGACAGGGTGAGACCCGGTACTTC

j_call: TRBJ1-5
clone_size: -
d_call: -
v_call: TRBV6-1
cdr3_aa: CASSAADPNSNKPQHF
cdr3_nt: TGTGCCAGCAGTGCGGCAGATCCTAATAGCAATAAGCCCCAGCATTTT

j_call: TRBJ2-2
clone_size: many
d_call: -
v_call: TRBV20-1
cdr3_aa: CSAREGGAYTGEPFF
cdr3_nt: TGCAGTGCTAGAGAGGGGGGCGCTTACACCGGGGAGCCGTTTTTT

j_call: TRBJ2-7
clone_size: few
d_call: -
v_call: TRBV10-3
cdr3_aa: CAISYSGSHEQYF
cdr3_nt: TGTGCCATCAGTTACTCGGGTTCTCACGAGCAGTACTTC

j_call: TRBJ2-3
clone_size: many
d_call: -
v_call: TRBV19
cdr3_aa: CASSIGLSDTQYF
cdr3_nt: TGTGCCAGTAGTATTGGGCTCTCAGATACGCAGTATTTT

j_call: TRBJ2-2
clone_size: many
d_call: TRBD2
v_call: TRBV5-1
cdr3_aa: CASSFSSGSGTGELFF
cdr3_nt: TGCGCCAGCAGCTTTTCTAGCGGGAGCGGCACCGGGGAGCTGTTTTTT

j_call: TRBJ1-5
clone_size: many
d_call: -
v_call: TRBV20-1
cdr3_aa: CSARVRSSDQPQHF
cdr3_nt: TGCAGTGCTAGAGTCAGGTCCTCCGATCAGCCCCAGCATTTT

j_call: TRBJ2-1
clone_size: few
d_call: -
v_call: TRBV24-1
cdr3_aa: CATSDSATSHHNEQFF
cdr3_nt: TGTGCCACCAGTGATTCCGCGACTAGTCATCACAATGAGCAGTTCTTC

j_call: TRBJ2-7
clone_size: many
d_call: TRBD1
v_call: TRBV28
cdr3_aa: CASRDRVGEQYF
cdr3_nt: TGTGCCAGCAGGGACAGGGTTGGCGAGCAGTACTTC